This T cell receptor beta chain appears in the sequencing data of a study of T-cell memory formation after mild COVID-19 (dated by TCRdb to the early 2020s). At the level of the whole study: TCR sequence clusters from the two donors were found to be largely donor specific. Longitudinal TCRalpha and TCRbeta repertoire sequencing tracked T-cell clones expanding and contracting after mild COVID-19 in a couple of donors. Two young, previously healthy adult volunteers, one female and one male, were included in the cohort. Findings and caveats that apply to the study as a whole: Some responding clones were detected in pre-infection memory, suggesting pre-existing cross-reactive memory T cells joined the SARS-CoV-2 response. Clones contracting from day 15 to 85 had balanced CD4/CD8 phenotypes, while a second wave expanding from day 15 to 37 was biased towards CD4+. SARS-CoV-2 specificity was not confirmed for the second-wave clones peaking on day 37. Contracting CD4+ clones turned up mainly in the CM and EM memory subsets, whereas EMRA was where CD8+ clones were enriched. Only a couple of mild cases were covered by the study, and larger cohorts that include severe cases with pre-infection samples were considered necessary.

The sample was run on an Illumina NovaSeq 6000. TCRalpha and TCRbeta cDNA libraries were constructed by 5'RACE with constant-segment primers, with sample barcodes and unique molecular identifiers being introduced. Trizol reagent was used to extract RNA from every sample. Library amplification was performed in two PCR steps, and a second sample barcode and Illumina TruSeq adapters were introduced in the second step. The libraries were sequenced on an Illumina NovaSeq using 2 x 150 bp paired-end reads. As for how the authors treated the data: Reads were demultiplexed and collapsed into UMI-guided consensus sequences with migec v1.2.7. Using mixcr v2.1.11, UMI consensuses were aligned to TRA and TRB V and J templates and then assembled into clonotypes. A clonotype was counted as expanded or contracted only when both edgeR and NoisET called the clonotype significant, with the noise models trained on biological replicates. For edgeR calls, the thresholds were a false discovery rate-adjusted p below 0.01 and a log2 fold-change of 1. As an exploratory analysis of dynamics, max-normalized trajectories of the 1000 most abundant clonotypes were examined with PCA combined with hierarchical clustering. The CD4 or CD8 phenotype of responding clones was assigned using the separately sequenced CD4+ and CD8+ repertoires. TCRdb trimmed the raw reads at Q25, called clones with MiXCR and kept productive beta chains. Every distinct CDR3 protein forms one entry, paired with its most common genes and DNA. TCRdb's processing, not the study's, gives the V and J calls here. The sample data list under 650,000 distinct CDR3 sequences, and under 20% of these were observed just once. Together, the top ten hold around 11% of the sample.

Ends trimmed: V by 6 bases, J by 4 bases; bases unmatched to a gene: 8. The CDR3 runs 15 amino acids, cysteine and phenylalanine included. Only CDR3 DNA is held: 45 bases, read in frame from base 1. Ficoll-Paque density gradient centrifugation was used to isolate PBMCs. The table lists this clonotype with a few counts. The antigen it recognizes is unknown. No base-level quality is on record; no much larger clone is a single base apart. The sequencing input was PBMCs or a T cell subset sorted from them (not recorded which). This sequence was found in an adult woman who had mild COVID-19 (a few samples of this study predate the infection). The sample titles of this study are shuffled in the database, so cell type and time point are left out; the donor was told from shared clones. The V and J segments used are TRBV12-3 or TRBV12-4 and TRBJ1-2; 10 central nucleotides agree with TRBD1. Read as DNA, the sequence is TGTGCCAGCAGCCCCTCGGGACAGGGGAGCTATGGCTACACCTTC. It codes for CASSPSGQGSYGYTF.